A selection of T cell receptor beta chains follows, all from one sample in a study of cytomegalovirus exposure and HLA in healthy donors. Profiled with immunoSEQ multiplex PCR; TCRdb holds only in-frame clones, not every one. The repertoire consists of about 130,000 clones, with around 80% occurring once and the leading ten covering around 1.8%. Input material: PBMCs. Receptors were obtained from a woman aged 50 to 65 in good health and CMV-seronegative. CDR3s leave out the opening cysteine and the closing phenylalanine or tryptophan. The order of the fields is V gene, CDR3 protein.

v_call: TRBV7-8
cdr3_aa: ASRLNRAAYSGNTIY

v_call: TRBV7-9
cdr3_aa: ASSRGTTDTQY

v_call: TRBV6-5
cdr3_aa: ASRNSGANVLT

v_call: TRBV28
cdr3_aa: ASITYRLAGDTDTQY

v_call: TRBV27
cdr3_aa: ASSPTVRGLQETQY

v_call: TRBV18
cdr3_aa: ASSPRVAGVHEQF

v_call: TRBV9
cdr3_aa: ASSATGGTEAF

v_call: TRBV11-3
cdr3_aa: ASMRSGRRNEQF

v_call: TRBV28
cdr3_aa: ASSAGSPNEQF

v_call: TRBV19
cdr3_aa: ASSVSSGQGSGNTIY

v_call: TRBV5-6
cdr3_aa: ASRLQGEGTGELF

v_call: TRBV5-4
cdr3_aa: ASRHEGGAYTGELF

v_call: TRBV2
cdr3_aa: ASMTPGLADRRQF

v_call: TRBV4-2
cdr3_aa: ASSQGGQGRSPLH

v_call: TRBV28
cdr3_aa: ASSLWPGQGEYEQY

v_call: TRBV27
cdr3_aa: ASSRDWGVYNEQF

v_call: TRBV14
cdr3_aa: ASRRTGTANEKLF

v_call: TRBV4-3
cdr3_aa: ASSQVQPGFTDTQY

v_call: TRBV9
cdr3_aa: ASSVRTSGTGEQF

v_call: TRBV6-5
cdr3_aa: ASSRNTEAF

v_call: TRBV12-5
cdr3_aa: ASGPGQMGRADTQY

v_call: TRBV27
cdr3_aa: ASSLSISGNQPQH

v_call: TRBV29-1
cdr3_aa: SVLGLAGGPREQY

v_call: TRBV9
cdr3_aa: ASSARWGQGADTQY

v_call: TRBV28
cdr3_aa: ASSLSPGVNYGYT

v_call: TRBV14
cdr3_aa: ASSQDVTVGEQY

v_call: TRBV29-1
cdr3_aa: SVADSYNQPQH

v_call: TRBV18
cdr3_aa: ASSIGTIEAF

v_call: TRBV4-3
cdr3_aa: ASSQEGSGATDTQY

v_call: TRBV2
cdr3_aa: ASTRNTEAF

v_call: TRBV12-5
cdr3_aa: ASGTGTGGRDEQF

v_call: TRBV7-2
cdr3_aa: ASSKNRVTEAF

v_call: TRBV29-1
cdr3_aa: SVDVGEKLF

v_call: TRBV21-1
cdr3_aa: ASSTNRGEGTTNEKLF

v_call: TRBV29-1
cdr3_aa: SVVSPRGYT

v_call: TRBV6-1
cdr3_aa: ASRALGGGKDTQY

v_call: TRBV11-3
cdr3_aa: ASTRGTSGLQETQY

v_call: TRBV29-1
cdr3_aa: SVGISADTQY

v_call: TRBV2
cdr3_aa: ASTLPRGTQY

v_call: TRBV11-2
cdr3_aa: ASSLGGGRQPQH

v_call: TRBV5-4
cdr3_aa: ASSFRGSYEQY

v_call: TRBV28
cdr3_aa: ASSLVDSYEQY

v_call: TRBV19
cdr3_aa: ASSITSGSSYEQY